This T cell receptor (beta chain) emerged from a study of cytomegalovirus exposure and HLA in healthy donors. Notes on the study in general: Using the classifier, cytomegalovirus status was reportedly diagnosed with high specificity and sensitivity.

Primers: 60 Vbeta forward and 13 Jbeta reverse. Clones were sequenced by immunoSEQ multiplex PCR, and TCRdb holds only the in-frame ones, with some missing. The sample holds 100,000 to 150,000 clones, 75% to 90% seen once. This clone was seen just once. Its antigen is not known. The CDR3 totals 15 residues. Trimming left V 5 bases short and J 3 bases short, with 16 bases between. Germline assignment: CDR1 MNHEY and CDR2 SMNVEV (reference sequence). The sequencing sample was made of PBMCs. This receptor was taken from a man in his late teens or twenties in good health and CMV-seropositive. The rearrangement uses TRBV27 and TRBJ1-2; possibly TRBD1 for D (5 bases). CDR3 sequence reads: CASSPMGGRDYGYTF. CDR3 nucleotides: TGTGCCAGCAGTCCCATGGGGGGGAGAGACTATGGCTACACCTTC.